This T cell receptor (beta chain) was sequenced during a study of T cells after yellow fever vaccination. Study at large: Preparation of fractions with low cell numbers was performed using SMART-Seq v4 Ultra Low Input. The study's findings and limits: Re-detected after boosting: most primary clones, 96% of CD4 and about 90% of CD8. Contaminating bulk clonotypes could be abundant in FACS-sorted repertoires.

To note about this clonotype: Its antigen is unidentified.

Researchers made TCR cDNA using 5'RACE template switching, and this step added a universal primer site and UMIs. One entry per CDR3 protein, called by TCRdb with MiXCR from the 5' RACE reads. Of some 160,000 distinct CDR3 sequences in the sample, 6% to 7.5% were seen once. With 2 bases removed from V and 1 base from J, the gap between germline ends came to 8 bases. The CDR3 is 14 residues long. The V gene's germline CDR1 is SGHRS and CDR2 YFSETQ. This receptor was taken from a man between 18 and 35 years old who received the YFV17D yellow fever vaccine. The chain links TRBV5-1 to TRBJ2-3; D gene unclear. The sample was CD4+ T cells sorted from PBMCs, taken 5 days after the first yellow fever vaccination. CDR3 DNA sequence: TGCGCCAGCAGCTTCAACCTACGCACAGATACGCAGTATTTT. Translation: CASSFNLRTDTQYF.